This T cell receptor (beta chain) came from a study of regulatory T cells in long-lasting Graves disease. Study results and caveats: Patients with persistent disease showed a bias toward TRBV28, TRBJ1-2 and TRBJ2-5.

Arm-PCR with iRepertoire HTBI primers amplified the CDR3 regions for these TCR beta libraries. TCRdb recomputed calls from the multiplex PCR reads with MiXCR, one row per CDR3 protein. The sample records about 540,000 distinct CDR3 sequences, roughly 13% being singletons. Germline V gene data show CDR1 as KGHDR and CDR2 as SFDVKD. CDR3 length equals 13 residues. V shed 9 bases and J 5 bases; nucleotides not matched to a gene: 6. Time point of the sample: newly diagnosed GD, antithyroid drugs for less than 3 months. Scientists built the TCR library using RNA that was extracted from PBMCs. Ten or more counts support this clonotype. What it binds is unknown. The data also belong to a second study, concerning T cells in Graves' hyperthyroidism and ophthalmopathy. This second study says: Hyperthyroidism patients were newly diagnosed, had disease duration under 2 months, and were aged 18 to 65 years. Exclusion followed for patients with uncontrolled infection, other autoimmune disease, pregnancy or lactation. Orbital computed tomography and thyroid ultrasound, together with serum TRAb and thyroxine and clinical symptoms, were used for diagnoses.

The specimen comprised peripheral blood mononuclear cells (PBMCs), sampled at new diagnosis, from a patient treated with antithyroid drugs. The chain couples TRBV24-1 to TRBJ2-5; the match to TRBD1 covers 9 bases. This receptor was identified in a man aged 30 to 39 with Graves disease. CDR3 protein: CATGTGSGETQYF. CDR3 DNA: TGTGCCACCGGGACAGGGAGTGGTGAGACCCAGTACTTC.